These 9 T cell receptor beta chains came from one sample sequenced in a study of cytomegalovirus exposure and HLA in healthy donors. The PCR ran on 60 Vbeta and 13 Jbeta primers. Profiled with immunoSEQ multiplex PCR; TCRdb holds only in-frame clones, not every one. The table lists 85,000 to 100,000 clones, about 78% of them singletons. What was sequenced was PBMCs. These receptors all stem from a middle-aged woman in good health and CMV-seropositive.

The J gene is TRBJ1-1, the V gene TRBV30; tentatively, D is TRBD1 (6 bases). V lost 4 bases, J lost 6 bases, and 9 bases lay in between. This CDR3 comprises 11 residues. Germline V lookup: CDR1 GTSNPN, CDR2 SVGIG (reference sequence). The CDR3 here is CAWTTGPEAFF. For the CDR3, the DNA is TGTGCCTGGACCACAGGGCCTGAAGCTTTCTTT.

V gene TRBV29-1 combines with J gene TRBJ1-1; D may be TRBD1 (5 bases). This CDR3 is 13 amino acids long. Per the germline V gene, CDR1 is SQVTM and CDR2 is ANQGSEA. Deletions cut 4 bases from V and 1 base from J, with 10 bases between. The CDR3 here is CSVVGGTNTEAFF. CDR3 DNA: TGCAGCGTTGTAGGAGGGACGAACACTGAAGCTTTCTTT.

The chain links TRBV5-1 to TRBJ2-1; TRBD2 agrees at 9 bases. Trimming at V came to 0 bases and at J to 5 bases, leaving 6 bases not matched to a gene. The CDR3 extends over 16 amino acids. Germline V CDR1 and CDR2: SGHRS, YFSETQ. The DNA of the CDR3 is TGCGCCAGCAGCTTGGCCGAGACTAGCGGCCACAATGAGCAGTTCTTC. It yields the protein CASSLAETSGHNEQFF.

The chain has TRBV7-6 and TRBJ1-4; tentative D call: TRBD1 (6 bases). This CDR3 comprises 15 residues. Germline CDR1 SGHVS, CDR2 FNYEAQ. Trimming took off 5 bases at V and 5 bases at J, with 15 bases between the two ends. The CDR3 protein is CASSLGTRMNEKLFF. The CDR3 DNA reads TGTGCCAGCAGCCTGGGGACAAGGATGAATGAAAAACTGTTTTTT.

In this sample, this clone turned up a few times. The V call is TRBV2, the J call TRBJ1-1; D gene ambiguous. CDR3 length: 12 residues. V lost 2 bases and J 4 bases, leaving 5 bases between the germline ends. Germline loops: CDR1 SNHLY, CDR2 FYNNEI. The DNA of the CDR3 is TGTGCCAGCAGTGAATTCATCACTGAAGCTTTCTTT. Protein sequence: CASSEFITEAFF.

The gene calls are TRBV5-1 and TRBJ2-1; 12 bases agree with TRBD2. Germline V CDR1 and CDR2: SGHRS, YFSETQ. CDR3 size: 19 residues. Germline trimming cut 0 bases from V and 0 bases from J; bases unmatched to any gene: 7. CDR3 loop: CASSLASTSGRVSYNEQFF. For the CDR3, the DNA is TGCGCCAGCAGCTTGGCCTCGACTAGCGGGAGAGTCTCCTACAATGAGCAGTTCTTC.

CDR3 protein: CASSPSRGPSSYEQYF. CDR3 DNA sequence: TGTGCCAGCAGCCCATCCAGGGGACCCTCTTCCTACGAGCAGTACTTC. The chain recombines TRBV7-8 with TRBJ2-5; D possibly corresponds to TRBD1 (6 bases). The end of the DNA aligns better with TRBJ2-7, so the J call may be wrong. CDR1 and CDR2 from the germline V gene are SGHVS and FQNEAQ. CDR3 length: 16 amino acids.

The CDR3 sequence: CASSLALPGDQPQHF. For the CDR3, the DNA is TGTGCCAGCAGCTTAGCTTTACCGGGGGATCAGCCCCAGCATTTT. V and J are TRBV7-9 and TRBJ1-5; the D gene is possibly TRBD1 (5 bases). The CDR3 spans 15 residues. From germline, CDR1 is SEHNR and CDR2 FQNEAQ (reference sequence). The V and J ends lost 0 bases and 5 bases respectively, with 11 bases between them.

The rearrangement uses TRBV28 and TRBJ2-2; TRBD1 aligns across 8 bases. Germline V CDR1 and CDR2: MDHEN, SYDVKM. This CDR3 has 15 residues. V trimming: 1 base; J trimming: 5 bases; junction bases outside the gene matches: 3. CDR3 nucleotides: TGTGCCAGCAGTTTATCTCGACAGGGGACCGGGGAGCTGTTTTTT. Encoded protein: CASSLSRQGTGELFF.